These 11 T cell receptor beta chains were sequenced from one sample in a study of blood T cells in healthy people across ages. A second PCR, run for roughly 6 to 11 cycles, used a sample-barcoded 5' primer plus a J-beta primer mix. TCRdb re-derived calls from the 5' RACE reads in MiXCR, one entry per CDR3 protein. The profile covers 900,000 to 950,000 distinct CDR3 sequences, with 25% to 35% appearing a single time and roughly 10% taken by the ten largest. Separately, the same data were catalogued under a study of T cells of mothers and their children.

The sample comprised blood. These receptors were obtained from a woman in her 40s in good health.

V usage is TRBV11-3 and J usage is TRBJ2-1; maybe TRBD1 (6 bases). The CDR3 is 15 residues long. Germline CDR1 SGHNT, CDR2 YENEEA. V lost 5 bases and J lost 9, with 20 bases in between. CDR3 residues: CASSPRAAGEGEQFF. The CDR3 DNA reads as TGTGCCAGCAGCCCAAGGGCGGCAGGGGAAGGTGAGCAGTTCTTC.

This clonotype was seen a handful of times. The rearrangement uses TRBV5-1 and TRBJ2-1; 10 nucleotides match TRBD2. The CDR3 is 15 residues long. Germline-derived CDR1 and CDR2 are SGHRS and YFSETQ. Trimming took 3 bases from V and 9 from J; bases not matched to a gene: 9. DNA of the CDR3: TGCGCCAGCAGCTCTCTGGCTAGCGGGAGCAGTGAGCAGTTCTTC. Residues: CASSSLASGSSEQFF.

The chain is built from TRBV24-1 and TRBJ1-1, with D unresolved. V gave up 0 bases and J gave up 6 bases, with 22 bases separating them. Per germline, CDR1 KGHDR and CDR2 SFDVKD. The CDR3 extends over 18 amino acids. CDR3: CATSDLHAGFSKSAEAFF. CDR3 in DNA: TGTGCCACCAGTGATTTGCATGCGGGGTTTTCAAAGAGCGCTGAAGCTTTCTTT.

The rearrangement joins TRBV20-1 to TRBJ2-7; 7 bases are shared with TRBD2. This CDR3 region has 14 residues. CDR1 DFQATT and CDR2 SNEGSKA come from the germline V gene (reference sequence). V lost 3 bases and J lost 4; bases outside the gene matches: 9. The CDR3 spells CSASLGGPGYEQYF. CDR3 sequence (DNA): TGCAGTGCTAGTCTGGGAGGGCCGGGGTACGAGCAGTACTTC.

About this clonotype: The germline gene is not matched at one end of the junction; a read error may be the cause. The chain employs TRBV24-1 and TRBJ2-3; tentatively, D is TRBD1 (6 bases). The CDR3 is made up of 16 amino acids. Germline V gene data show CDR1 as KGHDR and CDR2 as SFDVKD. CDR3 DNA: TGTGCCACCAGTGATTATAGGGCAGGGGCGACAGATATGCAGTATTTT. Its translation: CATSDYRAGATDMQYF.

The V and J genes are TRBV5-1 and TRBJ1-6, with TRBD1 as a possible D gene (5 bases). The V gene's germline CDR1 is SGHRS and CDR2 YFSETQ. The CDR3 extends over 16 amino acids. With 5 bases removed from V and 0 bases from J, the gap between germline ends came to 12 bases. The CDR3 spells CASSQDTRSYNSPLHF. In DNA form, the CDR3 reads TGCGCCAGCAGTCAGGACACACGCTCCTATAATTCACCCCTCCACTTT.

This clonotype showed up many times. The J gene is TRBJ2-4, the V gene TRBV28, with D possibly TRBD1 on 5 matching bases. Trimming removed 3 bases at V and 3 bases at J, with 9 bases between. The CDR3 runs to 14 residues. CDR1 and CDR2 from the germline V gene are MDHEN and SYDVKM. This CDR3 is CASSLGLIKNIQYF. The DNA for the CDR3 is TGTGCCAGCAGTTTGGGGCTTATCAAAAACATTCAGTACTTC.

The CDR3 here is CSASTGVRQPQHF. In nucleotides, the CDR3 is TGCAGTGCTTCAACCGGGGTAAGGCAGCCCCAGCATTTT. V and J are TRBV20-1 and TRBJ1-5; D unresolved. The CDR3 has 13 amino acids. Germline CDR1 DFQATT, CDR2 SNEGSKA (reference sequence). V lost 5 bases to trimming and J lost 7 bases, with 15 bases between them.

This clonotype appeared many times. The J gene is TRBJ1-2, the V gene TRBV6-1; D may be TRBD1 (5 bases). The ends were cut back, 0 bases at V and 8 bases at J, with 16 bases in the middle. The CDR3 contains 15 residues. Germline CDR1 is MNHNS and CDR2 is SASEGT. The CDR3, as DNA: TGTGCCAGCAGTGAAGCGGTTTCAGGGTATGGAGGCTACACCTTC. Translation gives CASSEAVSGYGGYTF.

Of note for this clonotype: The junction does not match germline at one end; this may be a read error. The CDR3 is CASSQLTGYNEQCF. The CDR3 nucleotides read TGTGCCAGCAGCCAACTAACTGGCTACAATGAGCAGTGCTTC. The genes are TRBV14 and TRBJ2-1, with unresolved D. Germline-derived CDR1 and CDR2 are SGHDN and FVKESK. The CDR3 loop spans 14 amino acids. Supplemented by reference TRBV14 and TRBJ2-1, the full variable domain reads EAGVTQFPSHSVIEKGQTVTLRCDPISGHDNLYWYRRVMGKEIKFLLHFVKESKQDESGMPNNRFLAERTGGTYSTLKVQPAELEDSGVYFCASSQLTGYNEQCFGPGTRLTVL.

This clonotype was counted ten times or more. The chain recombines TRBV7-9 with TRBJ2-1; D is uncertain. Per the germline V gene, CDR1 is SEHNR and CDR2 is FQNEAQ (reference sequence). The V and J ends lost 3 bases and 2 bases respectively, with 5 bases between them. This CDR3 comprises 13 residues. CDR3 sequence reads: CASSFSTYNEQFF. The CDR3 DNA is TGTGCCAGCAGCTTCTCCACCTACAATGAGCAGTTCTTC.